Listed below are T cell receptor beta chains from one sample, sequenced in a study of blood T cell repertoires in COVID-19. Profiling relied on immunoSEQ multiplex PCR, and the TCRdb table lists in-frame clones only, not all of them. The sample includes roughly 230,000 clones, approximately 83% of them seen just once. The source material was peripheral blood. The receptors here all came from a man aged 50 to 59 with active or convalescent COVID-19. Both conserved end residues are part of each CDR3. Fields, in order: J gene, D gene, clone size, V gene, CDR3 protein, CDR3 DNA. D genes are given only for firm matches. Not all rows give a size; the values are once, few, many and, for expanded clones, a class.

TRBJ2-5,NA,NA,TRBV19,CASSMAGVGETQYF,TGTGCCAGTAGTATGGCAGGGGTGGGGGAGACCCAGTACTTC
TRBJ2-3,NA,NA,TRBV5-8,CASSLRLEGTDTQYF,TGTGCCAGCAGCTTGAGGTTGGAGGGCACAGATACGCAGTATTTT
TRBJ2-3,TRBD2,NA,TRBV18,CASSTLAGPPNTDTQYF,TGTGCCAGCTCAACGCTAGCGGGGCCTCCTAACACAGATACGCAGTATTTT
TRBJ1-2,TRBD1,NA,TRBV11-2,CASSALRGRREPGYTF,TGTGCCAGCAGCGCGCTCAGGGGGCGAAGAGAGCCGGGCTACACCTTC
TRBJ2-7,TRBD1,NA,TRBV14,CASSSNPGQGTEQYF,TGTGCCAGCAGCTCGAATCCGGGACAGGGGACCGAGCAGTACTTC
TRBJ2-1,NA,NA,TRBV19,CASSIKTSAGEQFF,TGTGCCAGTAGTATCAAGACTTCGGCTGGAGAGCAGTTCTTC
TRBJ2-6,TRBD1,NA,TRBV28,CASRNGGTGGQGANVLTF,TGTGCCAGCAGAAATGGCGGGACAGGGGGCCAAGGGGCCAACGTCCTGACTTTC
TRBJ1-2,TRBD1,few,TRBV5-1,CASSFVNTGGVSYGYTF,TGCGCCAGCAGCTTCGTGAACACAGGGGGCGTTAGCTATGGCTACACCTTC
TRBJ2-3,NA,NA,TRBV19,CASSIDGSTGTDTQYF,TGTGCCAGTAGTATAGATGGCAGTACAGGGACAGATACGCAGTATTTT
TRBJ1-6,NA,NA,TRBV14,CASSRRGSSYNSPLHF,TGTGCCAGCAGCCGGCGGGGGAGCTCCTATAATTCACCCCTCCACTTT
TRBJ2-3,TRBD1,NA,TRBV11-2,CASITQGAGTDTQYF,TGTGCCAGCATAACACAGGGGGCGGGCACAGATACGCAGTATTTT
TRBJ2-1,TRBD2,NA,TRBV9,CASSAFSSGGAVGEQFF,TGTGCCAGCAGCGCCTTCTCTAGCGGGGGGGCCGTGGGTGAGCAGTTCTTC
TRBJ2-1,TRBD1,NA,TRBV10-3,CAISPDRTNEQFF,TGTGCCATCAGCCCGGACAGGACCAATGAGCAGTTCTTC
TRBJ2-7,NA,NA,TRBV27,CASPQGARSFYEQYF,TGTGCCAGCCCCCAAGGGGCGAGAAGCTTTTACGAGCAGTACTTC
TRBJ1-2,NA,NA,TRBV29-1,CSAPTGDYGYTF,TGCAGCGCCCCGACAGGAGACTATGGCTACACCTTC
TRBJ2-7,TRBD2,once,TRBV7-2,CASSIKGTSYEQYF,TGTGCCAGCAGTATCAAAGGGACTAGCTACGAGCAGTACTTC
TRBJ2-5,TRBD1,NA,TRBV5-1,CASSLAAGQGQTQYF,TGCGCCAGCAGCTTGGCTGCGGGACAGGGGCAGACCCAGTACTTC
TRBJ1-1,NA,NA,TRBV7-8,CASSLDRVNTEAFF,TGTGCCAGCAGCTTAGACAGGGTGAACACTGAAGCTTTCTTT
TRBJ1-5,TRBD1,NA,TRBV5-6,CASSFRGQGLEPQHF,TGTGCCAGCAGCTTCAGGGGACAGGGGCTGGAGCCCCAGCATTTT
TRBJ2-1,TRBD1,NA,TRBV6-1,CASSEREGATDEQFF,TGTGCCAGCAGTGAACGAGAGGGGGCTACCGATGAGCAGTTCTTC
TRBJ1-2,NA,NA,TRBV20-1,CSARWRDGYTF,TGCAGTGCCCGGTGGAGGGATGGCTACACCTTC
TRBJ2-2,NA,NA,TRBV9,CASSIRGAGTGELFF,TGTGCCAGCAGCATACGGGGGGCAGGCACCGGGGAGCTGTTTTTT
TRBJ1-4,NA,NA,TRBV6-1,CASSGPGGEVKVREKLFF,TGTGCCAGCAGTGGTCCTGGGGGCGAGGTAAAAGTACGGGAAAAACTGTTTTTT
TRBJ2-7,NA,NA,TRBV5-4,CASSFDSHSYEQYF,TGTGCCAGCAGCTTCGACAGCCACTCCTACGAGCAGTACTTC
TRBJ2-2,NA,NA,TRBV25-1,CASSDAGTTRTGELFF,TGTGCCAGCAGTGACGCAGGAACCACCCGGACCGGGGAGCTGTTTTTT
TRBJ1-2,NA,NA,TRBV11-3,CASSPGDPGYTF,TGTGCCAGCAGCCCCGGAGATCCTGGCTACACCTTC
TRBJ2-1,TRBD2,NA,TRBV5-1,CASSGSGTSYNEQFF,TGCGCCAGCAGCGGGTCCGGGACTAGCTACAATGAGCAGTTCTTC
TRBJ2-7,TRBD1,NA,TRBV28,CASSLLTGGVYEQYF,TGTGCCAGCAGTTTGCTGACAGGGGGCGTATACGAGCAGTACTTC
TRBJ1-4,NA,NA,TRBV5-6,CASSSLGARREKLFF,TGTGCCAGCAGCTCTTTGGGGGCGCGGCGTGAAAAACTGTTTTTT
TRBJ2-3,NA,NA,TRBV11-3,CASSLGGRVWENSDTQYF,TGTGCCAGCAGCTTAGGCGGTCGAGTATGGGAGAACTCAGATACGCAGTATTTT
TRBJ1-1,NA,NA,TRBV10-3,CAISESTAHEAFF,TGTGCCATCAGTGAGTCGACAGCCCATGAAGCTTTCTTT
TRBJ2-5,TRBD2,NA,TRBV4-1,CASSQGTSGGRETQYF,TGCGCCAGCAGCCAAGGGACTAGCGGGGGCAGGGAGACCCAGTACTTC
TRBJ2-7,TRBD1,NA,TRBV19,CASSTRGRGTYEQYF,TGTGCCAGTAGTACCCGGGGCAGGGGGACCTACGAGCAGTACTTC
TRBJ2-1,TRBD2,NA,TRBV11-1,CASSLRTRDSYNEQFF,TGTGCCAGCAGCTTAAGGACTAGAGATTCCTACAATGAGCAGTTCTTC
TRBJ1-4,TRBD1,once,TRBV9,CASSASDRDLYEKLFF,TGTGCCAGCAGCGCCTCGGACAGGGATTTATATGAAAAACTGTTTTTT
TRBJ2-1,TRBD2,NA,TRBV5-1,CASSLPTSGESSYNEQFF,TGCGCCAGCAGCCTACCGACTAGCGGGGAGAGCTCCTACAATGAGCAGTTCTTC
TRBJ1-1,NA,NA,TRBV10-3,CAISESGLRTADTEAFF,TGTGCCATCAGTGAGTCGGGGTTAAGGACAGCCGACACTGAAGCTTTCTTT
TRBJ1-3,NA,few,TRBV19,CASSSYSAISSGNTIYF,TGTGCCAGTAGTTCCTACTCCGCGATCTCTTCTGGAAACACCATATATTTT
TRBJ2-1,TRBD1,NA,TRBV7-8,CASSPGGDEQFF,TGTGCCAGCAGCCCAGGGGGAGATGAGCAGTTCTTC
TRBJ1-3,NA,few,TRBV2,CASSAGALGNTIYF,TGTGCCAGCAGTGCAGGGGCTCTCGGAAACACCATATATTTT
TRBJ1-4,TRBD1,NA,TRBV27,CASRSGGVGEKLFF,TGTGCCAGCAGATCAGGGGGCGTGGGTGAAAAACTGTTTTTT
TRBJ1-2,NA,NA,TRBV29-1,CSALGEETNYGYTF,TGCAGCGCCCTAGGTGAAGAAACTAACTATGGCTACACCTTC
TRBJ1-2,NA,NA,TRBV29-1,CSAPDQAAGYGYTF,TGCAGCGCCCCGGACCAGGCGGCGGGTTATGGCTACACCTTC
TRBJ1-1,NA,once,TRBV30,CAWSGEGTEAFF,TGTGCCTGGTCTGGGGAGGGCACTGAAGCTTTCTTT
TRBJ1-2,TRBD1,NA,TRBV29-1,CSVVEPGQGNGYTF,TGCAGCGTTGTCGAACCGGGACAGGGGAATGGCTACACCTTC
TRBJ2-2,TRBD1,NA,TRBV5-1,CASRRDRDNTGELFF,TGCGCCAGCAGAAGGGACAGGGACAACACCGGGGAGCTGTTTTTT
TRBJ1-4,TRBD1,few,TRBV6-5,CASSYSGTGDKRLFF,TGTGCCAGCAGTTACTCGGGGACAGGGGATAAGAGACTGTTTTTT
TRBJ2-7,TRBD1,NA,TRBV7-9,CASSPPGQGSPGQYF,TGTGCCAGCAGCCCCCCGGGACAGGGGTCCCCTGGGCAGTACTTC
TRBJ2-7,TRBD1,NA,TRBV5-1,CASSAWDRGSDEQYF,TGCGCCAGCAGCGCCTGGGACAGGGGATCCGACGAGCAGTACTTC
TRBJ2-7,NA,NA,TRBV6-5,CASSLTGSSYEQYF,TGTGCCAGCAGTCTCACAGGGAGCTCCTACGAGCAGTACTTC
TRBJ2-1,NA,once,TRBV20-1,CSASTSNEQFF,TGCAGTGCTAGTACTTCTAATGAGCAGTTCTTC
TRBJ2-2,TRBD2,NA,TRBV3-1/TRBV3-2,CASSPGRGAGTGELFF,TGTGCCAGCAGCCCCGGGAGGGGGGCGGGCACCGGGGAGCTGTTTTTT
TRBJ1-3,NA,NA,TRBV19,CASSISGSLGNTIYF,TGTGCCAGTAGTATCTCGGGGTCCCTTGGAAACACCATATATTTT
TRBJ2-1,NA,NA,TRBV25-1,CASSDYSSYNEQFF,TGTGCCAGCAGTGATTACAGCTCTTACAATGAGCAGTTCTTC